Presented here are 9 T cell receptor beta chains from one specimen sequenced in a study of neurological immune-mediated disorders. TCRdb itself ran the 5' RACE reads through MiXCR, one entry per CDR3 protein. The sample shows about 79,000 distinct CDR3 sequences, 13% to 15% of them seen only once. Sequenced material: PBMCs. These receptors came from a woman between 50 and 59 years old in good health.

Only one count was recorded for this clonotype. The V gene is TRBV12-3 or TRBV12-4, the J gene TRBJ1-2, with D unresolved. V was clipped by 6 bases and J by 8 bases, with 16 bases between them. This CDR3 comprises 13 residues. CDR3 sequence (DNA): TGTGCCAGCAGGCTGACGGGGTCGGGAGGCTACACCTTC. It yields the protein CASRLTGSGGYTF.

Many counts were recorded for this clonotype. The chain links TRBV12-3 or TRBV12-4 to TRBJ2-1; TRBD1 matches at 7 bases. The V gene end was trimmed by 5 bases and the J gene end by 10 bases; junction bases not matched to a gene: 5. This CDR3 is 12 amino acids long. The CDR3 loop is CASSLRGTEQFF. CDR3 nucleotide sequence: TGTGCCAGCAGTCTCAGGGGGACCGAGCAGTTCTTC.

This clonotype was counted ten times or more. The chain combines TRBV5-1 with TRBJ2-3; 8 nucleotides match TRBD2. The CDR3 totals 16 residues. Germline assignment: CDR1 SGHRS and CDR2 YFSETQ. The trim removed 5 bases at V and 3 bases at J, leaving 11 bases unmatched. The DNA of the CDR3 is TGCGCCAGCAGTTCGTCTACTAGCGGTCAAACAGATACGCAGTATTTT. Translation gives CASSSSTSGQTDTQYF.

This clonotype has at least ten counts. CDR3 nucleotides: TGTGCGGCCGGACAGCCGCTAACCTACGAGCAGTACTTC. This codes for CAAGQPLTYEQYF. The rearrangement joins TRBV2 to TRBJ2-7, with a possible D match to TRBD1 (6 bases). Germline lookup yields CDR1 SNHLY and CDR2 FYNNEI. The CDR3 length is 13 residues.

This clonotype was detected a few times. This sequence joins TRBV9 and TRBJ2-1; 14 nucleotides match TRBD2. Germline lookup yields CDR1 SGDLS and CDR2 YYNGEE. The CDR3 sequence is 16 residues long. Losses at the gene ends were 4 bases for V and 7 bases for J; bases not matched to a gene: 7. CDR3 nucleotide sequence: TGTGCCAGCAGCCAAGGGACTAGCGGGAGTTATAATGAGCAGTTCTTC. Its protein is CASSQGTSGSYNEQFF.

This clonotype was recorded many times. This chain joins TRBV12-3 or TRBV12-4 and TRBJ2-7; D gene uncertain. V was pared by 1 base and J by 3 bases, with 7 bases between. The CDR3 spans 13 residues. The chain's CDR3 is CASSLVDNYEQYF. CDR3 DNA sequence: TGTGCCAGCAGTTTAGTAGACAACTACGAGCAGTACTTC.

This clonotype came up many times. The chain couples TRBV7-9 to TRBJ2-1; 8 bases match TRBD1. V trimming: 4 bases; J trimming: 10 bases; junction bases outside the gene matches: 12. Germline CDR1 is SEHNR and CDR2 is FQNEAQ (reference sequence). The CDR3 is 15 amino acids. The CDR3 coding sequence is TGTGCCAGCAGCTACTTGGGACAGGCGGGTGACGAGCAGTTCTTC. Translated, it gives CASSYLGQAGDEQFF.

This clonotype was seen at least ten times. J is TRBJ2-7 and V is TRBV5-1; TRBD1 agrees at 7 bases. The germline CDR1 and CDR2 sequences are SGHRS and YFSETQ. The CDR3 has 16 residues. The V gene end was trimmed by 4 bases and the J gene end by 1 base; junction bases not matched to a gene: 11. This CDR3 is CASSLAWDSSSYEQYF. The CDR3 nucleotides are TGCGCCAGCAGCCTTGCTTGGGACAGTTCTTCCTACGAGCAGTACTTC.

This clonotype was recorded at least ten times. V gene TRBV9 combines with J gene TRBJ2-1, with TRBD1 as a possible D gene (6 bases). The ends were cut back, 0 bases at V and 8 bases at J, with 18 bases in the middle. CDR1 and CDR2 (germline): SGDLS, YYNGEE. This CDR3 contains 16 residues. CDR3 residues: CASSVASPSRGDEQFF. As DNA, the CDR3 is TGTGCCAGCAGCGTAGCTAGTCCCTCCAGGGGCGATGAGCAGTTCTTC.